This T cell receptor beta chain was obtained from a study of OX40 agonist ivuxolimab in advanced cancers. The wider study: At 0.01 to 10 mg/kg, ivuxolimab was administered intravenously to patients every 2 weeks.

About this clone itself: Its specificity is unknown.

Trimming took 5 bases from V and 7 from J; bases not matched to a gene: 17. The germline gives CDR1 SGHVS, CDR2 FQNEAQ. This CDR3 spans 17 amino acids. TCRdb's table, derived via immunoSEQ multiplex PCR, lists solely in-frame clones and lacks some. The sample has approximately 82,000 clones; around 86% are singletons. The study sampled blood at baseline, cycle 4 day 1, and cycle 7 day 1. The study's findings and limits: Nonresponders, in some cases, also had low normalized T-cell clonal expansion.

This sequence was found in an adult with an advanced solid tumor such as melanoma, head and neck, liver or kidney cancer. The chain joins TRBV7-8 to TRBJ1-5; 7 nucleotides agree with TRBD1. The sample here was CD4+ or CD8+ T cells sorted from blood, taken in a trial of the OX40 agonist ivuxolimab. The CDR3 DNA is TGTGCCAGCAGCGCGAATCGTCCGCAGGTAGGGGGCCAGCCCCAGCATTTT. Translation gives CASSANRPQVGGQPQHF.